This T cell receptor beta chain was documented in a study of identical twins. Trimming stripped 7 bases from V and 5 bases from J, with 12 bases between. There are 13 residues in the CDR3. Per the germline V gene, CDR1 is SNHLY and CDR2 is FYNNEI. In this sample, this clonotype turned up many times. Its antigen remains unknown. Study observations and caveats: Excess sharing by twins proved weaker in beta out-of-frame sequences.

TCRdb reprocessed the 5' RACE reads via MiXCR and lists one record per CDR3 protein. This table has under 900,000 distinct CDR3 sequences, 9% to 15% appearing once. The same data also went into a second study, on yellow fever vaccine responses in identical twins.

The sequence derives from a woman younger than 35 in good health. J is TRBJ2-1 and V is TRBV2; D is undetermined. Sequencing input: PBMCs. CDR3 nucleotides: TGTGCCAGCATGTGGCGGACGAACAATGAGCAGTTCTTC. Translated, it gives CASMWRTNNEQFF.